This T cell receptor (beta chain) was captured in a study of blood T cell repertoires in COVID-19. Overall study context: Donors in Cohort 3 who had recovered were those with two negative PCRs, healthcare professional clearance, or resolution of their symptoms. From T cells, B-cell-depleted T cells, or PBMCs came the material, which was cDNA or gDNA. The United States, Italy and Spain supplied acute and convalescent COVID-19 samples.

Participants were placed into cohorts based on the clinical history they reported. Unmatched junction bases numbered 3, after V lost 9 bases and J lost 0 bases. The V gene's germline CDR1 is LNHDA and CDR2 SQIVND (reference sequence). The CDR3 runs to 13 residues. This table comes from immunoSEQ multiplex PCR, and its TCRdb copy is limited to in-frame clones, with some not included. The sample comprises 200,000 to 250,000 clones, 87% of which are singletons, and around 7% rests with the top ten. The clonotype was recovered from a man aged 25 to 40 in a cohort exposed to, infected with or recovered from COVID-19 (not recorded which). This rearrangement joins TRBV19 to TRBJ2-3, with 7 bases that match TRBD2. The sequenced material came from PBMCs or T cells enriched from blood (not recorded which). The CDR3 sequence is CASEGGSTDTQYF. In nucleotides, the CDR3 is TGTGCCAGCGAGGGAGGGAGCACAGATACGCAGTATTTT.